One and the same sample provided the 10 T cell receptor beta chains below, sequenced in a study of graft-versus-host responses after intestinal transplantation. The method was immunoSEQ multiplex PCR; TCRdb's version includes in-frame clones alone and lacks a portion of them. In the table there are around 12,000 clones, 80% to 95% of which are singletons. This specimen consisted of PBMCs, obtained about 34 months after intestinal transplantation. These TCRs come from a human patient who received an intestinal transplant, so some T cells may come from the graft donor.

Notes on this clone: Relative to the germline gene, one junction end is altered; a read error may explain this. The chain is built from TRBV4-2 and TRBJ1-5; tentatively, D is TRBD1 (6 bases). This CDR3 has 14 amino acids. Germline values: CDR1 LGHNA, CDR2 YNFKEQ. The CDR3 loop is CASSQAQGYQSQHF. The CDR3 DNA reads as TGTGCCAGCAGCCAAGCACAGGGATATCAGTCCCAGCATTTT.

This chain links TRBV7-2 with TRBJ2-1; TRBD2 aligns across 8 bases. V shed 4 bases, J shed 2 bases, and the junction held 4 bases outside the gene matches. There are 15 residues in the CDR3. The V gene's germline CDR1 is SGHTA and CDR2 FQGNSA. CDR3 sequence: CASSSFSGTYNEQFF. In DNA form, the CDR3 reads TGTGCCAGCAGCTCCTTTAGCGGGACCTACAATGAGCAGTTCTTC.

This sequence joins TRBV19 and TRBJ1-5; tentatively, D is TRBD1 (5 bases). Germline assignment: CDR1 LNHDA and CDR2 SQIVND (reference sequence). This CDR3 spans 12 amino acids. Trimming took 6 bases from V and 7 from J, leaving 10 bases between them. CDR3 DNA sequence: TGTGCCAGTAGATCCGAGGGGCAGCCCCAGCATTTT. Residues: CASRSEGQPQHF.

This chain joins TRBV7-9 and TRBJ1-2; a possible D gene is TRBD1 (5 bases). Germline CDR1 SEHNR, CDR2 FQNEAQ (reference sequence). V was shortened by 5 bases and J by 7 bases, with 17 bases between the two germline ends. The CDR3 spans 14 residues. This CDR3 is CASSNHTGGGGYTF. CDR3 coding DNA: TGTGCCAGCAGCAACCACACGGGGGGTGGTGGCTACACCTTC.

The chain has TRBV6-5 and TRBJ1-6; no clear D gene. In germline, CDR1 is MNHEY, CDR2 SVGAGI. The CDR3 totals 14 residues. Trimming left V 4 bases short and J 10 bases short, with 14 bases between. The CDR3 spells CASSWLQQTSPLHF. In DNA form, the CDR3 reads TGTGCCAGCAGTTGGCTCCAACAAACATCACCCCTCCACTTT.

This chain uses TRBV7-3 with TRBJ2-7; tentatively, D is TRBD2 (6 bases). Per germline, CDR1 SGHTA and CDR2 FQGTGA. The CDR3 has 14 residues. The ends were cut back, 5 bases at V and 3 bases at J, with 14 bases in the middle. The CDR3 nucleotides are TGTGCCAGCAGCCCCAGCGCGACTAGCTACGAGCAGTACTTC. This codes for CASSPSATSYEQYF.

The chain uses TRBV10-3 and TRBJ2-7; 11 bases map to TRBD2. Germline values: CDR1 ENHRY, CDR2 SYGVKD. V lost 11 bases to trimming and J lost 4 bases; unmatched junction nucleotides: 22. The CDR3 spans 18 residues. Here the CDR3 DNA reads TGTGCCGCAGCGGGGGCTAGCGGGGGGCCAGAAGGGGAATACGAGCAGTACTTC. Amino acids: CAAAGASGGPEGEYEQYF.

The CDR3 coding sequence is TGCGCCAGCAGCTTGGATATAGCGGGGGTCTACGAGCAGTACTTC. It specifies CASSLDIAGVYEQYF. The rearrangement joins TRBV5-1 to TRBJ2-7, with TRBD2 identical over 9 bases. This CDR3 contains 15 residues. Germline-derived CDR1 and CDR2 are SGHRS and YFSETQ. Trimming cost V 0 bases and J 3 bases; bases outside gene matches: 4.

The chain recombines TRBV18 with TRBJ2-7; TRBD1 matches 8 bases. The CDR3 is 13 amino acids. Germline assignment: CDR1 KGHSH and CDR2 LQKENI. V lost 3 bases to trimming and J lost 5 bases; unmatched junction nucleotides: 3. The DNA for the CDR3 is TGTGCCAGCTCACCGACAGGGGTCCACGAGCAGTACTTC. Protein: CASSPTGVHEQYF.

This clone was counted a single time. V usage is TRBV9 and J usage is TRBJ1-6; D is ambiguous. V dropped 10 bases and J dropped 0 bases, with 20 bases sitting between them. Germline V gene data show CDR1 as SGDLS and CDR2 as YYNGEE. The CDR3 covers 17 residues. This CDR3 reads CAPWAPKRGSYNSPLHF. In nucleotides, the CDR3 is TGTGCCCCGTGGGCACCGAAACGGGGCTCCTATAATTCACCCCTCCACTTT.